A single sample gave rise to the 9 T cell receptor beta chains below, sequenced in a study of beta chain features in type 1 diabetes. Study-wide results and caveats: A moderate, significant TCRB CDR3 shortening appeared in type 1 diabetes across four CD4+ subsets.

Sequenced material consisted of expressed TCRB transcripts (all of the isolated RNA was reverse transcribed). Generated by immunoSEQ multiplex PCR, the TCRdb table keeps only in-frame clones and is missing some. This sample has around 710,000 clones; 12% occur once, and the top ten carry 0.095% to 0.15%. Their cognate antigens are unknown. The sequenced sample was naive CD4+ T cells from blood. The origin of the receptors is a man aged 25 to 45 with type 1 diabetes.

This clone was recorded a few times. The V and J genes are TRBV29-1 and TRBJ1-2; TRBD1 matches 8 bases. With V trimmed by 0 bases and J by 8 bases, 14 bases remained unmatched. Looked up from germline, CDR1 is SQVTM and CDR2 is ANQGSEA. The CDR3 consists of 16 residues. The CDR3 coding sequence is TGCAGCGTTGAAGATAAGGGGTCCCAGGGGGCATGGGGCTACACCTTC. It translates to CSVEDKGSQGAWGYTF.

This clone was seen a handful of times. This rearrangement joins TRBV29-1 to TRBJ2-7; D not resolved. The germline V gene encodes CDR1 SQVTM and CDR2 ANQGSEA. The CDR3 extends over 12 amino acids. The V end was cut by 7 bases, the J end by 2 bases, with 12 bases between. The chain's CDR3 is CSAVYDPYEQYF. In DNA form, the CDR3 reads TGCAGCGCGGTTTATGATCCCTACGAGCAGTACTTC.

The table lists this clone with a few counts. V is TRBV4-3 and J is TRBJ2-7; D is possibly TRBD2 (6 bases). The V gene's germline CDR1 is LGHNA and CDR2 YSLEER. V lost 0 bases and J lost 3, with 12 bases in between. This CDR3 has 15 amino acids. The CDR3 sequence is CASSQERLGGYEQYF. For the CDR3, the DNA is TGCGCCAGCAGCCAAGAACGACTGGGGGGCTACGAGCAGTACTTC.

This clone has more than one count but fewer than ten. The chain joins TRBV29-1 to TRBJ2-3, with 10 bases fitting TRBD1. The CDR3 is 10 amino acids. The germline V gene has CDR1 SQVTM and CDR2 ANQGSEA. The J segment lost 14 bases and the V segment lost 4 bases, leaving 3 bases of the junction unmatched. The CDR3 DNA is TGCAGCGTTGCGACAGGGGGCTGGTATTTT. Translating gives CSVATGGWYF.

This clone turned up a few times. Distinct nucleotide sequences in the sample also encode this CDR3. The DNA of the CDR3 is TGTGCCAGCAGCTTAGTGGTGGATACGCAGTATTTT. Its translation is CASSLVVDTQYF. The gene calls are TRBV7-9 and TRBJ2-3; D unclear. The V gene's germline CDR1 is SEHNR and CDR2 FQNEAQ (reference sequence). The length of the CDR3 is 12 residues. Between the trimmed V and J ends, which lost 1 base and 6 bases, there was a span of 5 bases.

The V call is TRBV10-3, the J call TRBJ1-4; possibly TRBD1 for D (5 bases). The V end was cut by 5 bases, the J end by 7 bases, with 17 bases between. The CDR3 runs 15 residues. Germline CDR1 reads ENHRY; CDR2 reads SYGVKD. CDR3 sequence reads: CAISTGTQGSEKLFF. The CDR3 nucleotides are TGTGCCATCAGTACCGGGACTCAGGGCAGTGAAAAACTGTTTTTT.

CDR3 protein: CASSSSTRYGYTF. The DNA of the CDR3 is TGTGCCAGCAGCTCGTCGACCCGCTATGGCTACACCTTC. V and J are TRBV5-6 and TRBJ1-2; no reliable D call. Trimming took 3 bases from V and 4 from J, leaving 10 bases between them. The CDR3 spans 13 residues. CDR1 SGHDT and CDR2 YYEEEE come from the germline V gene.

The chain uses TRBV4-2 and TRBJ2-1; D unclear. V shed 4 bases and J shed 7 bases, with 8 bases lying between them. This CDR3 is built from 12 residues. Germline V lookup: CDR1 LGHNA, CDR2 YNFKEQ. CDR3 nucleotides: TGTGCCAGCAGCCTCTTTGAGAATGAGCAGTTCTTC. Amino acid sequence: CASSLFENEQFF.

The genes are TRBV29-1 and TRBJ1-4; D not resolved. Germline CDR1 reads SQVTM; CDR2 reads ANQGSEA. The CDR3 sequence is 13 residues long. V gave up 5 bases and J gave up 4 bases, with 11 bases separating them. Written as DNA, the CDR3 is TGCAGCGTTCTCTGGACGGATAATGAAAAACTGTTTTTT. This encodes CSVLWTDNEKLFF. The full variable domain, with the rest looked up from reference TRBV29-1 and TRBJ1-4, is SAVISQKPSRDICQRGTSLTIQCQVDSQVTMMFWYRQQPGQSLTLIATANQGSEATYESGFVIDKFPISRPNLTFSTLTVSNMSPEDSSIYLCSVLWTDNEKLFFGSGTQLSVL.